What follows are 5 T cell receptor beta chains derived from one specimen sequenced in a study of T cell responses to AZD1222 COVID-19 vaccine (TCRdb year 2021). In the paper's terms, the time point label means: about 28 days (+/-7) after the second vaccine dose. Library prep was done by the immunoSEQ multiplex PCR assay. TCRdb holds this immuneACCESS table with in-frame rearrangements only. Some clones are missing; in checked studies, unresolved V genes explain under half, and the rest has no known cause. The sample includes roughly 85,000 clones, with roughly nine tenths observed a single time. About 3.1% of the sample is taken by the ten largest. The sample here was peripheral blood, taken 28 days after the second AZD1222 dose. The receptors stem from an adult who received the AZD1222 COVID-19 vaccine.

The V and J genes are TRBV7-6 and TRBJ2-3, with a possible D match to TRBD2 (5 bases). Trimming removed 3 bases at V and 1 base at J, with 17 bases between. Germline loops: CDR1 SGHVS, CDR2 FNYEAQ. CDR3 length: 17 amino acids. Written as DNA, the CDR3 is TGTGCCAGCAGCTTGGAAGCCCCTGGGAGAGGCACAGATACGCAGTATTTT. As protein: CASSLEAPGRGTDTQYF.

J is TRBJ2-6 and V is TRBV29-1; D perhaps matches TRBD1 (5 bases). The CDR3 loop spans 15 amino acids. Trimming took 4 bases from V and 3 from J, leaving 13 bases between them. Germline V gene sequence: CDR1 SQVTM, CDR2 ANQGSEA. The CDR3 loop reads CSVGQIKGGANVLTF. CDR3 coding DNA: TGCAGCGTTGGACAGATAAAAGGTGGGGCCAACGTCCTGACTTTC.

The chain is built from TRBV27 and TRBJ1-2; D is ambiguous. CDR1 is MNHEY and CDR2 is SMNVEV in the germline V gene (reference sequence). The CDR3 sequence is 13 residues long. V was trimmed by 5 bases and J by 8 bases, leaving 15 bases between them. CDR3 coding DNA: TGTGCCAGCAGTGTGACGGTCGGGGTGGGCTACACCTTC. As protein: CASSVTVGVGYTF.

In its sample, this clone is medium-sized. The rearrangement joins TRBV4-1 to TRBJ1-5, with a weak D call TRBD1 (6 bases). There are 16 residues in the CDR3. Trimming shortened V by 3 bases and J by 4 bases, and 16 bases separated the two germline ends. Germline loops: CDR1 MGHRA, CDR2 YSYEKL. As DNA, the CDR3 is TGCGCCAGCAGCCATTCACCCGCCAGGGGAAATCAGCCCCAGCATTTT. Translating gives CASSHSPARGNQPQHF.

Here the CDR3 reads CASSLQGGGTEAFF. DNA of the CDR3: TGTGCCAGCAGTTTACAGGGGGGAGGCACTGAAGCTTTCTTT. V gene TRBV5-5 combines with J gene TRBJ1-1, with 8 nucleotides matching TRBD1. Losses at the gene ends were 5 bases for V and 4 bases for J; bases not matched to a gene: 7. The CDR3 contains 14 residues. Germline V CDR1 and CDR2: SGHKS, YYEKEE (reference sequence).